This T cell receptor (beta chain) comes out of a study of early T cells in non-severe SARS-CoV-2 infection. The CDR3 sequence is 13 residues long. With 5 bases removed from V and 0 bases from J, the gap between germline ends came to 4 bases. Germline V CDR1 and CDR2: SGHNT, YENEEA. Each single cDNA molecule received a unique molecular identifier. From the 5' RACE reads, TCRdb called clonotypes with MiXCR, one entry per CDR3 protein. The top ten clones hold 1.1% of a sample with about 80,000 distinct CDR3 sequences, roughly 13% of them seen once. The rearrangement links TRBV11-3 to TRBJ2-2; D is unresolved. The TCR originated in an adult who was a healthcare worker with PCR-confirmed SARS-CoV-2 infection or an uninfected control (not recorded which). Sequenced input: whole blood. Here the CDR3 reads CASSHPNTGELFF. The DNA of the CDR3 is TGTGCCAGCAGCCATCCGAACACCGGGGAGCTGTTTTTT.